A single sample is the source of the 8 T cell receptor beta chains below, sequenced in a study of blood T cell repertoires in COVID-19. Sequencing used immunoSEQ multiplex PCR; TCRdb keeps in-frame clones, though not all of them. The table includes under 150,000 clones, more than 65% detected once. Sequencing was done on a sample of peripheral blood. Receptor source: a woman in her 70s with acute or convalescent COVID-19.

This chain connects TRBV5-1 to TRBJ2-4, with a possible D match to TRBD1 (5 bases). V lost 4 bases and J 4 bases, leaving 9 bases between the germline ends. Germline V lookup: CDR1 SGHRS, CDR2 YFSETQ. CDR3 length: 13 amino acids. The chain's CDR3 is CASSLRQKNIQYF. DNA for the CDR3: TGCGCCAGCAGCCTCAGACAGAAAAACATTCAGTACTTC.

The CDR3 DNA reads TGTGCCAGCAGTGACCTAGACAGCTACGAGCAGTACTTC. It encodes CASSDLDSYEQYF. The chain employs TRBV6-1 and TRBJ2-7; TRBD1 might be the D (5 bases). V lost 3 bases, J lost 3 bases, and 9 bases lay in between. Germline CDR1 is MNHNS and CDR2 is SASEGT. The CDR3 contains 13 residues.

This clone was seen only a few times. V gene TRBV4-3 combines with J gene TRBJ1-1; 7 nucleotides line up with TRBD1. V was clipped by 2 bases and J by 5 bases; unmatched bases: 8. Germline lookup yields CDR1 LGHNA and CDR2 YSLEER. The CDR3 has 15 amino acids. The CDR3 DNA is TGCGCCAGCAGCCAAAACAGGGGCCTGGAGACTGAAGCTTTCTTT. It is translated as CASSQNRGLETEAFF.

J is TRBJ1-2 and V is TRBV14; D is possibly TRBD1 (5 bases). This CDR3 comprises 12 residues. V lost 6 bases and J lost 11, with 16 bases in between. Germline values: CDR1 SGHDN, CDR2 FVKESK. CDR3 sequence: CASRGAGLSYTF. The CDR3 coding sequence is TGTGCCAGCAGGGGCGCAGGGCTGAGTTACACCTTC.

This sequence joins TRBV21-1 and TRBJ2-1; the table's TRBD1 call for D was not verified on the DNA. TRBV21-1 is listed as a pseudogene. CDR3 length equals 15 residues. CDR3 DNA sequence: TGTGCCAGCAGCAAAGGACACAGGTTTCTCAATGAGCAGTTCTTC. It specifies CASSKGHRFLNEQFF.

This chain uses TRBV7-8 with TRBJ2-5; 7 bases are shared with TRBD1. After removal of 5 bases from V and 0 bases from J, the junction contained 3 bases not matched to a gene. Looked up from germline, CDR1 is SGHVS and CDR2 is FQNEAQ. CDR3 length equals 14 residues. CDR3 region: CASSPGQYQETQYF. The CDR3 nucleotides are TGTGCCAGCAGCCCGGGACAGTACCAAGAGACCCAGTACTTC.

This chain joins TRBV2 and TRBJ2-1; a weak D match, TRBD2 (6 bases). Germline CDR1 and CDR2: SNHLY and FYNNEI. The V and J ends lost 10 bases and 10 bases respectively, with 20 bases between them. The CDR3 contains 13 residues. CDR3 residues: CATAATSHGEQFF. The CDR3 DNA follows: TGTGCCACCGCGGCCACTAGCCACGGGGAGCAGTTCTTC.

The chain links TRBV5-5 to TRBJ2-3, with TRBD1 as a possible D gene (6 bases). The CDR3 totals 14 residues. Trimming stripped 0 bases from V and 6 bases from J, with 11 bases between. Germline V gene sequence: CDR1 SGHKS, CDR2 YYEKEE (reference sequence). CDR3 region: CASSLASGEDTQYF. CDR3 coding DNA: TGTGCCAGCAGCTTGGCCTCAGGGGAGGATACGCAGTATTTT.